Ten or more counts support the clone carrying this TCR beta chain. The target antigen is unknown. It was RNA transcripts that yielded the amplified TCR beta CDR3 regions. An initial round of RT-PCR targeting the TCR CDR3 relied on the HTBI primer set. TCRdb itself ran the multiplex PCR reads through MiXCR, one entry per CDR3 protein. The sample includes about 520,000 distinct CDR3 sequences, approximately 25% of them seen just once. The sample belongs to a study of T cells in Graves' hyperthyroidism and ophthalmopathy. The overall study: Peripheral blood samples were taken at initial diagnosis, prior to any treatment.

Study-wide results and caveats: The authors' 13 V-J model separated ophthalmopathy from stable hyperthyroidism.

The sequenced material came from blood. This receptor was obtained from a woman in her 30s with Graves' ophthalmopathy.

The CDR3 here is CASSSQGPNTEAFF. The CDR3 bases are TGTGCCAGCAGCTCACAGGGGCCGAACACTGAAGCTTTCTTT. This sequence joins TRBV27 and TRBJ1-1, with 7 bases fitting TRBD1. Per the germline V gene, CDR1 is MNHEY and CDR2 is SMNVEV (reference sequence). J was trimmed by 1 base and V by 6 bases; bases with no gene match: 5. The CDR3 has 14 residues.